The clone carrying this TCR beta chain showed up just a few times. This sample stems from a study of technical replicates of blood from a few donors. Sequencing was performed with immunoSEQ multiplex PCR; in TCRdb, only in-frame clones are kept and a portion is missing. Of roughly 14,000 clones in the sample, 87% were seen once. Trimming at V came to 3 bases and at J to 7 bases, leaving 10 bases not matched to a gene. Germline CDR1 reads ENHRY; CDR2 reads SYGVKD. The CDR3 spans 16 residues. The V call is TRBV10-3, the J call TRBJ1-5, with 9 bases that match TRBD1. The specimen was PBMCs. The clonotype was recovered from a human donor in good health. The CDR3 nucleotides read TGTGCCATCAGTGACCTGGACAGGGGACGGGAACAGCCCCAGCATTTT. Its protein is CAISDLDRGREQPQHF.